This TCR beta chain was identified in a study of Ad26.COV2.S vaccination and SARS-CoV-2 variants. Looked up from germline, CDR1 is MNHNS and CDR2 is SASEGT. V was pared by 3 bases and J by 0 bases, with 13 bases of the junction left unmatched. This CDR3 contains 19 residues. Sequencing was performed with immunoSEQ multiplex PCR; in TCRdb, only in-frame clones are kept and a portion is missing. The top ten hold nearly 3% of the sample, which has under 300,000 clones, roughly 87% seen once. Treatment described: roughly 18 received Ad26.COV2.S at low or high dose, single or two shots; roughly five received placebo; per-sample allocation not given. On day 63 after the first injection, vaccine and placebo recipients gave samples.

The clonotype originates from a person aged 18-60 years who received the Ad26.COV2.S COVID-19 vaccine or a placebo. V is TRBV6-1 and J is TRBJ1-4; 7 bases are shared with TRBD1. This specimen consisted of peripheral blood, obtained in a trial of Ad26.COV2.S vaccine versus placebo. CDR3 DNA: TGTGCCAGCAGTGAGAAACAGGGGAGGCGTGGCGCAACTAATGAAAAACTGTTTTTT. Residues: CASSEKQGRRGATNEKLFF.